This entry lists 11 T cell receptor beta chains sequenced from one sample in a study of blood T cells in healthy people across ages. Primed by a sample-barcoded 5' primer and a J-beta primer mix, a second PCR proceeded for roughly 6 to 12 cycles. TCRdb analysed the 5' RACE reads with MiXCR anew, one entry per CDR3 protein. The sample lists around 870,000 distinct CDR3 sequences; more than 25% were seen once. Sequenced: blood. All receptors come from a woman of 80 years or more in good health.

This clonotype showed up many times. The chain links TRBV11-2 to TRBJ2-1; 15 bases fit TRBD2. The CDR3 extends over 15 amino acids. With V trimmed by 5 bases and J by 9 bases, 5 bases remained unmatched. CDR1 is SGHAT, CDR2 FQNNGV, per germline. The CDR3 bases are TGTGCCAGCAGCCGGACTAGCGGGGGGGATATTGAGCAGTTCTTC. Protein sequence: CASSRTSGGDIEQFF. Full variable domain (outside the CDR3, taken from reference TRBV11-2 and TRBJ2-1): EAGVAQSPRYKIIEKRQSVAFWCNPISGHATLYWYQQILGQGPKLLIQFQNNGVVDDSQLPKDRFSAERLKGVDSTLKIQPAKLEDSAVYLCASSRTSGGDIEQFFGPGTRLTVL.

V is TRBV9 and J is TRBJ2-5; 11 bases map to TRBD2. J lost 11 bases, V lost 8 bases, and 17 bases had no gene match. Per the germline V gene, CDR1 is SGDLS and CDR2 is YYNGEE. This CDR3 has 15 amino acids. CDR3 in amino acids: CASSTIAGGNSEQYF. CDR3 DNA: TGTGCCAGTAGCACAATAGCGGGGGGGAACAGTGAGCAGTACTTC.

This clonotype was found many times. The chain employs TRBV29-1 and TRBJ1-2, with 8 bases lining up with TRBD1. The CDR3 is 15 amino acids. J was trimmed by 8 bases and V by 0 bases; bases with no gene match: 11. CDR1 SQVTM and CDR2 ANQGSEA come from the germline V gene. CDR3 loop: CSVEDATGGSYGYTF. In nucleotides, the CDR3 is TGCAGCGTTGAAGATGCCACAGGGGGATCCTACGGCTACACCTTC.

At least ten counts were recorded for this clonotype. A read error may be the cause here, since a much bigger clone is one base away. The V and J genes are TRBV6-5 and TRBJ2-7, with 8 bases identical to TRBD1. CDR1 is MNHEY, CDR2 SVGAGI, per germline. This CDR3 is 15 amino acids long. The ends lost 5 bases at V and 3 bases at J; junction bases unmatched: 9. The chain's CDR3 is CASSLSAGTGYEQYF. The DNA for the CDR3 is TGTGCCAGCAGTCTATCTGCCGGGACAGGCTACGAGCAGTACTTC.

As to this clonotype: With a much larger clone just one base away, this may be a read error. This chain connects TRBV12-3 or TRBV12-4 to TRBJ2-3, with 10 nucleotides matching TRBD2. The CDR3 has 15 residues. The CDR3 DNA reads as TGTGCCAGCAGTTTTCGAGCGGGGGGGCAAGATGCGCAGTATTTT. As protein: CASSFRAGGQDAQYF.

A few counts support this clonotype. This may come from a read error, since a much larger clone is one base off. This rearrangement joins TRBV12-3 or TRBV12-4 to TRBJ2-7, with 11 bases lining up with TRBD2. Matching the DNA end better, TRBJ2-5 makes the J call doubtful. The CDR3 sequence is 17 residues long. The CDR3: CASSRRGSGGGWQTQYF. CDR3 DNA sequence: TGTGCCAGCAGCCGCCGGGGTAGCGGGGGGGGGTGGCAGACCCAGTACTTC.

This clonotype was seen ten or more times. V and J are TRBV15 and TRBJ2-4; D unresolved. Germline lookup yields CDR1 LNHNV and CDR2 YYDKDF (reference sequence). The CDR3 has 13 residues. V was shortened by 7 bases and J by 0 bases, with 7 bases between the two germline ends. The CDR3 sequence: CATIGRAKNIQYF. The CDR3 DNA is TGTGCCACCATAGGTAGAGCCAAAAACATTCAGTACTTC.

The chain employs TRBV29-1 and TRBJ2-5, with a weak D call TRBD1 (5 bases). The V end lost 3 bases, the J end lost 0 bases, and 8 bases lay between the germline ends. Per germline, CDR1 SQVTM and CDR2 ANQGSEA. The CDR3 totals 13 residues. This CDR3 reads CSVDADNQETQYF. The CDR3 region has the DNA TGCAGCGTTGATGCGGACAACCAAGAGACCCAGTACTTC. Complete variable domain (other parts from reference TRBV29-1 and TRBJ2-5): SAVISQKPSRDICQRGTSLTIQCQVDSQVTMMFWYRQQPGQSLTLIATANQGSEATYESGFVIDKFPISRPNLTFSTLTVSNMSPEDSSIYLCSVDADNQETQYFGPGTRLLVL.

In this sample, this clonotype turned up once. A much larger clone lies a single base off, so this may be a read error. The gene calls are TRBV24-1 and TRBJ2-1, with D hard to call. V gave up 5 bases and J gave up 8 bases, with 12 bases separating them. In germline, CDR1 is KGHDR, CDR2 SFDVKD. CDR3 length: 13 residues. The CDR3 DNA reads as TGTGCCACCAGTGGCGCCCCGGTCCATGAGCAGTTCTTC. This encodes CATSGAPVHEQFF.

This clonotype was observed many times. The chain employs TRBV7-2 and TRBJ2-4; tentatively, D is TRBD1 or TRBD2 (7 bases each). CDR1 is SGHTA and CDR2 is FQGNSA in the germline V gene. The CDR3 runs 14 residues. V was cut by 7 bases and J by 2 bases, with 12 bases left in between. The CDR3 sequence: CASNRGGSKNIQYF. The DNA for the CDR3 is TGTGCCAGCAACAGGGGAGGGTCCAAAAACATTCAGTACTTC.

Details on this clonotype: One base away lies a much larger clone, so this may be a sequencing read error. The CDR3 sequence: CSARWDRGCETQYF. CDR3 in DNA: TGCAGTGCTAGGTGGGACAGGGGGTGCGAGACCCAGTACTTC. The V call is TRBV20-1, the J call TRBJ2-5; TRBD1 matches at 11 bases. V shed 3 bases, J shed 5 bases, and the junction held 5 bases outside the gene matches. CDR3 length equals 14 residues. Germline assignment: CDR1 DFQATT and CDR2 SNEGSKA (reference sequence).